This TCR beta chain appears in the sequencing data of a study of OX40 agonist ivuxolimab in advanced cancers. Regarding the complete study: Ivuxolimab, which targeted the costimulatory receptor OX40 (CD134), was an agonistic, fully human IgG2 monoclonal antibody. Three dose-escalation patients achieved partial responses, one with hepatocellular carcinoma and two with cutaneous melanoma. Among the approximately 50 dose-escalation patients, about 19 had hepatocellular carcinoma, about 15 melanoma, 9 renal cell carcinoma and 9 head and neck cancer. Patients were allowed to have had prior anti-PD-1, anti-PD-L1 or anti-CTLA-4 therapy, and 40% of the dose-escalation patients had previously received checkpoint inhibitors. Peripheral TCRbeta sequencing aimed to test whether ivuxolimab altered TCR sequence diversity and caused clonal T-cell expansion. The paper reports the monotherapy dose-escalation portion (N of about 54 patients) of the phase I ivuxolimab trial. Intravenous ivuxolimab was administered to patients every 2 weeks at six dose levels: 0.01, 0.1, 0.3, 1.5, 3 and 10 mg/kg. A male proportion of roughly 80% and a mean age of approximately 60 years, ranging from 23 to 79, were recorded for the dose-escalation cohort.

Points on this clone: Its specific antigen is unknown. The sample holds no much larger clone one base away, and base qualities are not on file.

Patients with autoimmune disease history or receiving systemic immunosuppression were excluded from the trial. In every dose cohort, peripheral blood was drawn for TCR sequencing at baseline, cycle 4 day 1, and cycle 7 day 1. Samples came from an open-label, multicenter, first-in-human phase I dose-escalation trial of ivuxolimab. Adults with locally advanced or metastatic melanoma, renal cell, hepatocellular, or head and neck squamous cell carcinoma were enrolled in the trial. Before TCR sequencing, CD4+ T cells and CD8+ T cells were sorted from peripheral blood as separate populations. Study-wide conclusions, independent of this receptor: The antigen specificity of the peripheral T cells that underwent clonal expansion was not determined. Clonal expansion of both CD4+ and CD8+ blood T cells was observed from baseline to week 6 at doses 0.1 to 3.0 mg/kg. After ivuxolimab, CD8+ T cells had more expanded clones than CD4+ T cells on average. Low levels of normalized T-cell clonal expansion were also seen in some nonresponding patients. Partial responders in the 0.1-3.0 mg/kg groups had among the lowest normalized peripheral clonal expansion, especially among CD8+ T cells.

Genomic DNA was isolated from the sorted cells so that the TCRbeta CDR3 region could be sequenced. The immunoSEQ Assay was used to sequence the TCRbeta CDR3 regions. Drawn from immuneACCESS, this table holds only the in-frame rearrangements with V and J called that TCRdb kept. Clones are partly lost; checked studies trace under half to an unresolved V gene and leave the rest unexplained. This sample comprises fewer than 100,000 clones, about 84% of them detected only once. Clones ranked in the top ten supply roughly 0.41% of the sample. The source is an adult with an advanced solid tumor such as melanoma, head and neck, liver or kidney cancer. The sequenced sample was CD4+ or CD8+ T cells sorted from blood, obtained in a trial of the OX40 agonist ivuxolimab.

The DNA sequence is given as TGCGCCAGCAGCCCGGGCCCTACCGGAGAGGGCATTCAGTACTTC. Its protein reads: CASSPGPTGEGIQYF. Recombination connected TRBV5-1 to TRBJ2-4, with a weak D call of TRBD2 (5 bases match). The germline V gene specifies SGHRS as CDR1 and YFSETQ as CDR2. The CDR3, from cysteine to phenylalanine, totals 15 residues. Only the CDR3 DNA stays, 45 bases, in frame from base 1. V loses 4 bases of germline sequence and J loses 9 bases, and the interval between the two ends is 20 bases.